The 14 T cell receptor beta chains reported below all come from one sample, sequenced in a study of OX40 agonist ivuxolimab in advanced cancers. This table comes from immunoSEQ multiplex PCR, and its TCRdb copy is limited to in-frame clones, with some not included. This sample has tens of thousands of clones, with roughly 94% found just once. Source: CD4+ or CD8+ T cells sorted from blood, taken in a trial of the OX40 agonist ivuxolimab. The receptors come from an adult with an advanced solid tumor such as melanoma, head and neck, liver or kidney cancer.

CDR3 region: CASSRDRSEQYF. The CDR3, as DNA: TGTGCCAGCTCACGAGACAGGTCCGAGCAGTACTTC. The rearrangement uses TRBV18 and TRBJ2-7; D might be TRBD1 (6 bases). Germline V gives CDR1 KGHSH, CDR2 LQKENI. V was pared by 4 bases and J by 6 bases, with 10 bases between. The CDR3 has 12 residues.

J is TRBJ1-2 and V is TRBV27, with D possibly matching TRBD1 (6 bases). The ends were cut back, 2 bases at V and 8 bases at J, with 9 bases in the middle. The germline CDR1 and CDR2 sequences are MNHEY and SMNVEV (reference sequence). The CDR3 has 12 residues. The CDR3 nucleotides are TGTGCCAGCAGTTTAGGCGGGGGCGGCTACACCTTC. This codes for CASSLGGGGYTF.

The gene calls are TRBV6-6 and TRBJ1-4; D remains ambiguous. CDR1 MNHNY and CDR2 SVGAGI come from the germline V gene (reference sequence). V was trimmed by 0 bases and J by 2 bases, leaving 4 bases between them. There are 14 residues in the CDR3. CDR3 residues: CASSYSPTNEKLFF. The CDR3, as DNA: TGTGCCAGCAGTTACTCGCCCACTAATGAAAAACTGTTTTTT.

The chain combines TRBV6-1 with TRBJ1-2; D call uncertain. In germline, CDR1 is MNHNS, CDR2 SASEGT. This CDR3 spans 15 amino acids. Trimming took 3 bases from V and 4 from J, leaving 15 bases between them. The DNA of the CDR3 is TGTGCCAGCAGTGACGATTTCACCGGGCCCTATGGCTACACCTTC. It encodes CASSDDFTGPYGYTF.

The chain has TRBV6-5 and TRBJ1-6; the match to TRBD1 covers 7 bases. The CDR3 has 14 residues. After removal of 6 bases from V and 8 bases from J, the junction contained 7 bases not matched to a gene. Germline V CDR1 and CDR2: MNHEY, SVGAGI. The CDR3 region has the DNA TGTGCCAGCAGAAAGGGACAGAAATATTCACCCCTCCACTTT. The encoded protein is CASRKGQKYSPLHF.

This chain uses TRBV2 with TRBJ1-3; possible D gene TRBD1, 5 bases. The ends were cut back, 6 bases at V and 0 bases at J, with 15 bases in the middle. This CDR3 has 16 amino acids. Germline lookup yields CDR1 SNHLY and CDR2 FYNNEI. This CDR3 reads CASSPGGRVSGNTIYF. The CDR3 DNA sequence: TGTGCCAGCAGCCCGGGGGGTAGAGTCTCTGGAAACACCATATATTTT.

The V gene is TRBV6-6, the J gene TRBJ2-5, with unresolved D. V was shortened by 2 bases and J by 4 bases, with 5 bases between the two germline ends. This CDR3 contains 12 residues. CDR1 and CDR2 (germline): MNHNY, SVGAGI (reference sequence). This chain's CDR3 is CASSYGTETQYF. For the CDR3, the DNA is TGTGCCAGCAGTTACGGCACAGAGACCCAGTACTTC.

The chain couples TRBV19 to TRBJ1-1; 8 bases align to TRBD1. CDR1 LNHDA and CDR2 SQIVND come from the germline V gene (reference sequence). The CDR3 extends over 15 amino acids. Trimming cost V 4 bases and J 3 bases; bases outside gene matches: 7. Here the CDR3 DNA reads TGTGCCAGTAGTACCGACAGGGGTTGGGACACTGAAGCTTTCTTT. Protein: CASSTDRGWDTEAFF.

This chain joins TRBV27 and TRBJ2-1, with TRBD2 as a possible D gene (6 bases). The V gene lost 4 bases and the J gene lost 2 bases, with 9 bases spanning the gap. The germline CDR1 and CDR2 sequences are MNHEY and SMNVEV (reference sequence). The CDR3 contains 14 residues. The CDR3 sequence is CASSSTGAYNEQFF. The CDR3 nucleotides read TGTGCCAGCAGTTCGACGGGGGCCTACAATGAGCAGTTCTTC.

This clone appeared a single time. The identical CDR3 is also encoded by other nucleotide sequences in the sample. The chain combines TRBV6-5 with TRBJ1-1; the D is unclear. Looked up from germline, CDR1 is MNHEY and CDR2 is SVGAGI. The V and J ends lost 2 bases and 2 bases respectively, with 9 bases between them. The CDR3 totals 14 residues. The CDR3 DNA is TGTGCCAGCAGTTACCCCGGGAGAAACACTGAAGCTTTCTTT. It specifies CASSYPGRNTEAFF.

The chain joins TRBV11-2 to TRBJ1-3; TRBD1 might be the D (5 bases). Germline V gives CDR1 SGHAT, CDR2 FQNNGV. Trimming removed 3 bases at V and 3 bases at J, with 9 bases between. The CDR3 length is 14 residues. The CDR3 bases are TGTGCCAGCAGCTTTTCAAGGGGTGGAAACACCATATATTTT. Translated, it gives CASSFSRGGNTIYF.

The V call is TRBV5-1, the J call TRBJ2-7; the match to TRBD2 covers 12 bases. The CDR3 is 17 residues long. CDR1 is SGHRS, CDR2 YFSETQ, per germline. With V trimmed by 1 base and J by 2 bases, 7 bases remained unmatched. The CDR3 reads CASSLRVTSGRTYEQYF. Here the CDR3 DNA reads TGCGCCAGCAGCTTGAGGGTCACTAGCGGGAGGACCTACGAGCAGTACTTC. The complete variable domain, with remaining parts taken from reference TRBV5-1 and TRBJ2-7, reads KAGVTQTPRYLIKTRGQQVTLSCSPISGHRSVSWYQQTPGQGLQFLFEYFSETQRNKGNFPGRFSGRQFSNSRSEMNVSTLELGDSALYLCASSLRVTSGRTYEQYFGPGTRLTVT.

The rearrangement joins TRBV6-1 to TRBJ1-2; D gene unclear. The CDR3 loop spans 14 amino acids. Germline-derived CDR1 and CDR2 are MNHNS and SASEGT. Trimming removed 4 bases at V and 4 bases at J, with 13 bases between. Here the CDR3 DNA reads TGTGCCAGCAGTGTTGGTCAACAAATCTATGGCTACACCTTC. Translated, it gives CASSVGQQIYGYTF.

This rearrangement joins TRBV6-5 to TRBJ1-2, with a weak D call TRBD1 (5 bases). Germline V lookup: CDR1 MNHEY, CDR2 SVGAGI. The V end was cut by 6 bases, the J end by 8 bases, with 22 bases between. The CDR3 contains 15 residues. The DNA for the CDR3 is TGTGCCAGCAGCTCCACTTCGGGGGGACCACGAGGCTACACCTTC. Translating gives CASSSTSGGPRGYTF.